This paragraph reports one T cell receptor (beta chain). Antigen specificity is unknown. This entry is derived from a study of PD-1 blockade in classical Hodgkin lymphoma. Every patient experienced relapse after autologous stem cell transplantation, and brentuximab vedotin exposure varied. Assay: immunoSEQ multiplex PCR; the TCRdb copy retains only in-frame clones and omits some. The sample has 20,000 or so clones; approximately 84% are singletons. Study-wide findings and caveats: Reports indicated that newly diagnosed patients had lower baseline TCR diversity than healthy donors did. Complete responders entered with baseline diversity on par with newly diagnosed patients, the results showed.

The germline CDR1 and CDR2 sequences are SNHLY and FYNNEI. The CDR3 runs to 13 residues. V was shortened by 3 bases and J by 4 bases, with 9 bases between the two germline ends. This receptor was identified in a human donor with classical Hodgkin lymphoma. The chain uses TRBV2 and TRBJ2-5; D remains ambiguous. The source material was peripheral blood mononuclear cells (PBMCs), sampled at baseline. CDR3 residues: CASSDEAPETQYF. The CDR3 coding sequence is TGTGCCAGCAGTGATGAGGCCCCAGAGACCCAGTACTTC.